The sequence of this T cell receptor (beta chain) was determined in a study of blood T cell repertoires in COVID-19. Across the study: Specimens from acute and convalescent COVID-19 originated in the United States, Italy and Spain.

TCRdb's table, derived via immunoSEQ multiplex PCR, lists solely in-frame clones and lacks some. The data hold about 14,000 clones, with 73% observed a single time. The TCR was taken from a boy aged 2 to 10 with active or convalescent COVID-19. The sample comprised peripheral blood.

CDR3 in DNA: TGCGCCAGCAGCTTGATCGAAAGCGGGAGGCTGAACACCGGGGAGCTGTTTTTT. Translation gives CASSLIESGRLNTGELFF. This chain joins TRBV5-1 and TRBJ2-2; 9 bases are shared with TRBD2. CDR1 is SGHRS, CDR2 YFSETQ, per germline. This CDR3 region has 18 residues. With 1 base clipped from V and 1 base from J, the junction kept 8 bases outside the gene matches.